Below are 21 T cell receptor beta chains sequenced from a single sample in a study of CD8 T cells in ankylosing spondylitis. TCRdb redid the calling of the 5' RACE reads with MiXCR, one entry per CDR3 protein. The sample has some 140,000 distinct CDR3 sequences; 6% to 8% are singletons. Sequenced input: blood, either unsorted or a sorted T cell fraction (not recorded which). The receptors were gathered from a female donor with ankylosing spondylitis or in good health (not recorded which).

The gene calls are TRBV30 and TRBJ1-3, with D possibly matching TRBD1 (5 bases). V gave up 0 bases and J gave up 0 bases, with 15 bases separating them. Germline CDR1 reads GTSNPN; CDR2 reads SVGIG (reference sequence). The length of the CDR3 is 17 residues. The CDR3 loop reads CAWSVPPDSSSGNTIYF. The DNA for the CDR3 is TGTGCCTGGAGTGTACCCCCCGACAGTAGCTCTGGAAACACCATATATTTT.

In the case of this clonotype: A much larger clone is a single base away; this may be a read error. This chain links TRBV4-3 with TRBJ1-3; D not resolved. The CDR3 sequence is 13 residues long. Germline-derived CDR1 and CDR2 are LGHNA and YSLEER. This CDR3 is CASSQGSGNTLYF. The CDR3 region has the DNA TGCGCCAGCAGCCAAGGTTCTGGAAACACCCTATATTTT.

This clonotype showed up many times. The chain links TRBV7-2 to TRBJ2-3; 7 bases align to TRBD2. This CDR3 has 14 amino acids. From germline, CDR1 is SGHTA and CDR2 FQGNSA. V trimming: 6 bases; J trimming: 0 bases; junction bases outside the gene matches: 3. The CDR3: CASRGLSSTDTQYF. As DNA, the CDR3 is TGTGCCAGCAGGGGACTATCAAGCACAGATACGCAGTATTTT.

In this sample, this clonotype turned up many times. V and J are TRBV4-2 and TRBJ2-1; D tentatively reads TRBD1 or TRBD2 (5 bases each). Germline lookup yields CDR1 LGHNA and CDR2 YNFKEQ. Trimming cost V 4 bases and J 6 bases, with 10 bases left between them. The CDR3 has 13 residues. CDR3 region: CASSRGSPNEQFF. The CDR3 nucleotides are TGTGCCAGCAGCCGGGGGTCCCCCAATGAGCAGTTCTTC.

This clonotype came up many times. The chain combines TRBV5-1 with TRBJ2-2; TRBD1 aligns across 10 bases. Germline CDR1 is SGHRS and CDR2 is YFSETQ. With V trimmed by 3 bases and J by 1 base, 15 bases remained unmatched. The CDR3 length is 20 residues. The CDR3 DNA is TGCGCCAGCAGCTGGGCCCCTGGCGGGACAGGGGCCCAGAACACCGGGGAGCTGTTTTTT. Translation gives CASSWAPGGTGAQNTGELFF.

Ten or more counts support this clonotype. CDR3 in DNA: TGTGCCAGCAGCCCACAGACCGGGGGGAACACCGGGGAGCTGTTTTTT. Protein: CASSPQTGGNTGELFF. V is TRBV9 and J is TRBJ2-2; possibly TRBD2 for D (6 bases). The germline gives CDR1 SGDLS, CDR2 YYNGEE. V lost 4 bases and J lost 1, with 14 bases in between. CDR3 length equals 16 residues.

In its sample, this clonotype was seen many times. The chain is built from TRBV20-1 and TRBJ2-1; D is possibly TRBD1 or TRBD2 (5 bases each). This CDR3 region has 14 residues. V dropped 1 base and J dropped 8 bases, with 15 bases sitting between them. CDR1 and CDR2 (germline): DFQATT, SNEGSKA (reference sequence). The CDR3 region has the DNA TGCAGTGCTAGAGGGGGGTTAGAGGGGCATGAGCAGTTCTTC. It encodes CSARGGLEGHEQFF.

This clonotype was seen ten or more times. The chain carries TRBV7-8 and TRBJ2-5; 8 bases are shared with TRBD2. CDR3 length: 15 amino acids. The germline CDR1 and CDR2 sequences are SGHVS and FQNEAQ. Germline trimming cut 2 bases from V and 3 bases from J; bases unmatched to any gene: 5. The CDR3 DNA reads as TGTGCCAGCAGCTTAAACGCGGGGGGTGAAGAGACCCAGTACTTC. This encodes CASSLNAGGEETQYF.

The V call is TRBV28, the J call TRBJ1-4, with D perhaps matching TRBD1 (5 bases). V was pared by 5 bases and J by 5 bases, with 12 bases between. The CDR3 length is 14 residues. Per germline, CDR1 MDHEN and CDR2 SYDVKM. The CDR3 bases are TGTGCCAGCAGTGCGCCGGGACGGAATGAAAAACTGTTTTTT. This encodes CASSAPGRNEKLFF.

Many counts were recorded for this clonotype. The chain uses TRBV29-1 and TRBJ2-1, with a weak D call TRBD2 (5 bases). Germline V gives CDR1 SQVTM, CDR2 ANQGSEA. V lost 4 bases and J lost 12, with 10 bases in between. CDR3 length: 10 amino acids. CDR3 DNA sequence: TGCAGCGTTGGCGGGCCTTTGCAGTTCTTC. Protein product: CSVGGPLQFF.

At least ten counts were recorded for this clonotype. This chain joins TRBV20-1 and TRBJ1-1; the D is unclear. The CDR3 runs 13 residues. Germline assignment: CDR1 DFQATT and CDR2 SNEGSKA (reference sequence). With 6 bases removed from V and 4 bases from J, the gap between germline ends came to 15 bases. CDR3: CSARRGIGTEAFF. In DNA, the CDR3 is TGCAGTGCCCGAAGAGGGATCGGCACTGAAGCTTTCTTT.

This clonotype was observed many times. This chain joins TRBV2 and TRBJ2-2, with 7 bases aligning to TRBD1. This CDR3 region has 14 residues. V shed 6 bases, J shed 7 bases, and the junction held 8 bases outside the gene matches. The germline V gene encodes CDR1 SNHLY and CDR2 FYNNEI. The CDR3: CASRDNRGGGELFF. Here the CDR3 DNA reads TGTGCCAGCAGGGATAACAGGGGCGGCGGGGAGCTGTTTTTT.

This clonotype came up many times. The chain carries TRBV7-9 and TRBJ2-7; D tentatively fits TRBD1 or TRBD2 (5 bases each). V gave up 5 bases and J gave up 0 bases, with 14 bases separating them. The V gene's germline CDR1 is SEHNR and CDR2 FQNEAQ (reference sequence). This CDR3 has 15 amino acids. Here the CDR3 DNA reads TGTGCCAGCAGCCCCCCCGAGGGGAGCTCCTACGAGCAGTACTTC. Translation: CASSPPEGSSYEQYF.

This clonotype appeared many times. V is TRBV20-1 and J is TRBJ1-2; weak D call: TRBD1 (6 bases). V was clipped by 6 bases and J by 8 bases, with 25 bases between them. Per the germline V gene, CDR1 is DFQATT and CDR2 is SNEGSKA (reference sequence). The CDR3 contains 15 residues. CDR3 in amino acids: CSAATGTNYQRGYTF. CDR3 bases: TGCAGTGCGGCTACCGGGACAAACTATCAAAGGGGCTACACCTTC.

At least ten counts were recorded for this clonotype. J is TRBJ2-1 and V is TRBV5-1; 8 nucleotides line up with TRBD2. The V segment lost 4 bases and the J segment 7 bases; nucleotides outside the gene matches: 7. Germline CDR1 is SGHRS and CDR2 is YFSETQ. The CDR3 is 14 residues long. The CDR3 bases are TGCGCCAGCAGCGCCGTAGCGGGGCGGAATGAGCAGTTCTTC. It yields the protein CASSAVAGRNEQFF.

This clonotype was counted at least ten times. The chain combines TRBV6-5 with TRBJ2-3; D is unclear. The V and J ends lost 2 bases and 4 bases respectively, with 7 bases between them. The CDR3 totals 13 residues. Looked up from germline, CDR1 is MNHEY and CDR2 is SVGAGI. CDR3 sequence: CASSYRISDTQYF. The CDR3 nucleotides are TGTGCCAGCAGTTACAGGATCTCAGATACGCAGTATTTT.

At least ten counts were recorded for this clonotype. The chain employs TRBV4-2 and TRBJ2-7, with TRBD2 matching over 8 bases. Germline CDR1 is LGHNA and CDR2 is YNFKEQ. Trimming cost V 7 bases and J 2 bases; bases outside gene matches: 7. This CDR3 has 14 residues. The CDR3 DNA reads as TGTGCCAGCACGTCGGGACTAGGGGCCTACGAGCAGTACTTC. As protein: CASTSGLGAYEQYF.

At least ten counts were recorded for this clonotype. V is TRBV20-1 and J is TRBJ2-2; 10 bases line up with TRBD1. The V gene's germline CDR1 is DFQATT and CDR2 SNEGSKA (reference sequence). The CDR3 contains 14 residues. Trimming cost V 5 bases and J 7 bases; bases outside gene matches: 7. The DNA of the CDR3 is TGCAGTGCTTCCGGGACAGGGGTTGGCGGGGAGCTGTTTTTT. This encodes CSASGTGVGGELFF.

This clonotype was observed many times. The chain is built from TRBV28 and TRBJ2-3; either TRBD1 or TRBD2 may supply D (6 bases each). Germline values: CDR1 MDHEN, CDR2 SYDVKM. Trimming took 8 bases from V and 3 from J, leaving 12 bases between them. CDR3 length equals 13 residues. The CDR3 nucleotides are TGTGCCAGCCGAGAGGGGGGTACAGATACGCAGTATTTT. Protein: CASREGGTDTQYF.

This clonotype has ten or more counts. The chain is built from TRBV20-1 and TRBJ2-5, with 8 bases matching TRBD2. Germline assignment: CDR1 DFQATT and CDR2 SNEGSKA (reference sequence). There are 15 residues in the CDR3. The V gene end was trimmed by 1 base and the J gene end by 4 bases; junction bases not matched to a gene: 8. CDR3 coding DNA: TGCAGTGCTAGAGGCACTAGCGGAAGCGGAGAGACCCAGTACTTC. Protein sequence: CSARGTSGSGETQYF.

This clonotype has a count of ten or more. The chain uses TRBV18 and TRBJ1-6; 10 nucleotides agree with TRBD1. There are 17 residues in the CDR3. From germline, CDR1 is KGHSH and CDR2 LQKENI. The ends lost 1 base at V and 8 bases at J; junction bases unmatched: 8. CDR3 nucleotide sequence: TGTGCCAGCTCACCACTATTTTTGACAGGGGGCGATTCACCCCTCCACTTT. Protein sequence: CASSPLFLTGGDSPLHF.